This entry features one T cell receptor (beta chain) sequence. This clone has more than one count but fewer than ten. Its cognate antigen has yet to be identified. One base away there is no much larger clone; base qualities are not given. These data are taken from a study of Ad26.COV2.S vaccination and SARS-CoV-2 variants (dated by TCRdb to about 2021). Background on the whole study: Vaccine-arm donors were drawn from COV1001, a multicentre, randomized, double-blind, placebo-controlled phase I-IIa trial of Ad26.COV2.S in healthy adults. Trial participants were randomized into five groups of five: low-dose or high-dose Ad26.COV2.S given once or twice, or placebo on both occasions. Investigators remained blinded to trial group allocation during experiments and outcome assessment. Dosing of Ad26.COV2.S was intramuscular, at either 5x10^10 or 1x10^11 viral particles, delivered as one shot or as two shots spaced 56 days apart. TCRbeta repertoire sequencing served as the tool for gauging how specific and how broad the SARS-CoV-2-reactive T cell receptors were following Ad26.COV2.S vaccination. A total of approximately 30 samples were included in the TCR-sequenced set, comprising about 20 Ad26.COV2.S vaccine recipients, 5 placebo recipients and 8 SARS-CoV-2 convalescent individuals. Points the paper makes about the study in general: Compared with placebo recipients, Ad26.COV2.S recipients showed higher spike-specific TCR breadth (P = 0.0014). It was noted by the authors that total T cell responses may have been underestimated by the TCR breadth and depth analyses. The study lacked the statistical power to compare responses across vaccine doses or regimens. Vaccine and placebo recipients had similar non-spike TCR breadth, a finding consistent with the vaccine containing only spike. After vaccination, spike-specific CD8+ and CD4+ T cell responses were reported to show substantial breadth.

The treatment or condition label on this specimen signifies: some 19 received Ad26.COV2.S at low or high dose, single or two shots; 5 received placebo; per-sample allocation not given. For vaccine and placebo recipients, the sequenced repertoires came from samples collected on day 63 after the first injection. Cohort 1b enrolled around 24 adults aged 18-55 years at a single site in Boston, USA, between 29 July and 7 August 2020. Ad26.COV2.S was a replication-incompetent adenovirus type 26 vector expressing a prefusion-stabilized SARS-CoV-2 spike protein from the original Wuhan strain. Between the V and J ends, shortened by 6 bases and 4 bases respectively, the junction contains 13 bases. Spanning cysteine to phenylalanine, the CDR3 consists of 15 amino acids. This entry keeps only the CDR3 DNA: 45 bases, framed from base 1. The germline V gene encodes CDR1 MNHEY and CDR2 SVGAGI. The immunoSEQ Assay was the method used to sequence TCRbeta CDR3 regions. After extraction, genomic DNA underwent amplification by bias-controlled multiplex PCR, followed by high-throughput sequencing. The published analysis was carried out like this. To quantify the absolute abundance of every unique TCRbeta CDR3 region, sequences were collapsed and filtered. T cell fraction was estimated by normalizing TCRbeta template counts to usable DNA, with usable DNA measured through amplification of reference genes found in all nucleated cells. Repertoire TCRs were annotated as SARS-CoV-2-specific when V gene, CDR3 amino acid sequence and J gene were exactly matched to a known reactive TCR set. The reference SARS-CoV-2 TCR set was obtained from MIRA and was filtered for enrichment in COVID-19-positive ImmuneCODE repertoires, whereby public or cross-reactive TCRs were removed. Using the MIRA antigens, annotated TCRs were further analysed by specific ORF or by position within an ORF. Breadth was defined as annotated unique rearrangements over total unique productive rearrangements; depth was the summed frequency of those rearrangements. Two-sided Wilcoxon rank-sum tests were used to compare TCR breadth between groups. TCRdb limited this immuneACCESS table to in-frame rearrangements with V and J called. A share of clones is missing; checked studies link under half to unresolved V genes, and the rest is unexplained. Clone size and the V and J calls come from that table; the DNA yielded D and trimming. This sample gives approximately 300,000 clones in total; more than 70% of them show up just once. The ten largest clones capture less than 2% of the sample.

The receptor was derived from a person aged 18-60 years who received the Ad26.COV2.S COVID-19 vaccine or a placebo. This chain is built from TRBV6-5 and TRBJ1-6, with the D gene not clear enough to name. Sequences were derived from peripheral blood, sampled in a trial of Ad26.COV2.S vaccine versus placebo. The DNA reads TGTGCCAGCAGGAGAAAAAGGGATTATAATTCACCCCTCCACTTT. Translated, it gives CASRRKRDYNSPLHF.